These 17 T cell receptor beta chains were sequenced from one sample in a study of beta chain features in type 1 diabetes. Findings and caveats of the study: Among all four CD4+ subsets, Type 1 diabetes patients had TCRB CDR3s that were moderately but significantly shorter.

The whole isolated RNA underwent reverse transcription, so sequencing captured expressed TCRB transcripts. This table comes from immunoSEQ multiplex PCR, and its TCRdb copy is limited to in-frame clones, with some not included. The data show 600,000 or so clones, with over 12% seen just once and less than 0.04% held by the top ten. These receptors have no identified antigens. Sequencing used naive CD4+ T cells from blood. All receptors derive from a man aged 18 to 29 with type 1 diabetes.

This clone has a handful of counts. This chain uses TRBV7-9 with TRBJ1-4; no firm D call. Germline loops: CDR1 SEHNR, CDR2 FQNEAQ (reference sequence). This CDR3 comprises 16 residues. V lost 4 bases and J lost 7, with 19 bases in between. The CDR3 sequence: CASSSVIAQSGEKLFF. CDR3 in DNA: TGTGCCAGCAGCTCGGTCATAGCCCAATCGGGTGAAAAACTGTTTTTT.

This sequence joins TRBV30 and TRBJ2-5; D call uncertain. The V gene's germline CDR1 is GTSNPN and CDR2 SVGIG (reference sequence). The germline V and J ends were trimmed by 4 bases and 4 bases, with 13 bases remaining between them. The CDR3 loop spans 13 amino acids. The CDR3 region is CAWKSQIGETQYF. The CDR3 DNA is TGTGCCTGGAAAAGTCAAATAGGAGAGACCCAGTACTTC.

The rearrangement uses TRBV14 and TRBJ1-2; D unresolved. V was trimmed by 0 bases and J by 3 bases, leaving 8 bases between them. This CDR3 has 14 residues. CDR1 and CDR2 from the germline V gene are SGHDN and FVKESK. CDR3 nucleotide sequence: TGTGCCAGCAGCCAAGATCTGCCAGACTATGGCTACACCTTC. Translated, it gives CASSQDLPDYGYTF. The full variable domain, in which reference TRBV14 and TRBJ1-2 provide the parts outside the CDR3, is EAGVTQFPSHSVIEKGQTVTLRCDPISGHDNLYWYRRVMGKEIKFLLHFVKESKQDESGMPNNRFLAERTGGTYSTLKVQPAELEDSGVYFCASSQDLPDYGYTFGSGTRLTVV.

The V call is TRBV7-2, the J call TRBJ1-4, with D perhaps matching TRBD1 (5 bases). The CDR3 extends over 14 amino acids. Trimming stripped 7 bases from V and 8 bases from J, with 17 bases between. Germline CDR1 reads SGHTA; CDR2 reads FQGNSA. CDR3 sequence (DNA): TGTGCCAGCACCCTTCCGGGGGTTCTGGAAAAACTGTTTTTT. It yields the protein CASTLPGVLEKLFF. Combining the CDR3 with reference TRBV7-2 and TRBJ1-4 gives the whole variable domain GAGVSQSPSNKVTEKGKDVELRCDPISGHTALYWYRQSLGQGLEFLIYFQGNSAPDKSGLPSDRFSAERTGGSVSTLTIQRTQQEDSAVYLCASTLPGVLEKLFFGSGTQLSVL.

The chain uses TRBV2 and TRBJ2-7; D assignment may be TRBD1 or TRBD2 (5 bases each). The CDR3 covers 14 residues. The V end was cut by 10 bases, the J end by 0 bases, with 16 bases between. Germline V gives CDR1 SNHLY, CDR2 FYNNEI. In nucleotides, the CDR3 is TGTGCCACCTCCGGGGCCCGAAGCTCCTACGAGCAGTACTTC. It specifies CATSGARSSYEQYF.

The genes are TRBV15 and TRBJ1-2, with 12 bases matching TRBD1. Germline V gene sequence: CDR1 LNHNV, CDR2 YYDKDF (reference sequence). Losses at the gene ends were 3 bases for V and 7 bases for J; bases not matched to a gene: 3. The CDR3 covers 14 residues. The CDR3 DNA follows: TGTGCCACCAGCAGGGGGACAGGGGGCTTTGGCTACACCTTC. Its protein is CATSRGTGGFGYTF.

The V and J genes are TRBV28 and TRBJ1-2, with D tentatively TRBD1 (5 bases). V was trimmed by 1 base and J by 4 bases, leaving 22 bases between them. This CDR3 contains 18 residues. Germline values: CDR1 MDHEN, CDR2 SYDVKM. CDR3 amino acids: CASSLLAEGAPSIYGYTF. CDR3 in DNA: TGTGCCAGCAGTTTATTGGCCGAAGGGGCCCCCTCCATCTATGGCTACACCTTC.

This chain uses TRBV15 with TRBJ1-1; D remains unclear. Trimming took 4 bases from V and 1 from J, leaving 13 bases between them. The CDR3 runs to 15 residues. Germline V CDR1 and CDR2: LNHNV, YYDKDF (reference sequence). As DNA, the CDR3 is TGTGCCACCAGCACCTACCTGGTTAGGAACACTGAAGCTTTCTTT. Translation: CATSTYLVRNTEAFF.

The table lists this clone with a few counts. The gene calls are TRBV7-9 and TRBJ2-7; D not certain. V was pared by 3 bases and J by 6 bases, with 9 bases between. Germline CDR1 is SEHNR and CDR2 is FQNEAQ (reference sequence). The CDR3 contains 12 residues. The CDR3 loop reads CASSFQVGEQYF. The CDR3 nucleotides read TGTGCCAGCAGCTTCCAGGTGGGCGAGCAGTACTTC.

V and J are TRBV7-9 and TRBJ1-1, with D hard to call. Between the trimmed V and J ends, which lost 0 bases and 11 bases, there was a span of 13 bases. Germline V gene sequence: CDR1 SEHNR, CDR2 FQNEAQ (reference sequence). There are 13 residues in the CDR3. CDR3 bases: TGTGCCAGCAGCTTAGCGCAAGTGGGCCGGGCTTTCTTT. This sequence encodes CASSLAQVGRAFF.

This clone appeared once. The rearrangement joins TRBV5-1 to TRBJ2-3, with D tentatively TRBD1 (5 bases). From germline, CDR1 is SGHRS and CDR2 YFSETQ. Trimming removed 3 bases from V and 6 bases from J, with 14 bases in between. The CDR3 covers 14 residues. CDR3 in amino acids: CASSSGQGSDTQYF. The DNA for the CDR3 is TGCGCCAGCAGCTCTGGCCAGGGTTCGGATACGCAGTATTTT.

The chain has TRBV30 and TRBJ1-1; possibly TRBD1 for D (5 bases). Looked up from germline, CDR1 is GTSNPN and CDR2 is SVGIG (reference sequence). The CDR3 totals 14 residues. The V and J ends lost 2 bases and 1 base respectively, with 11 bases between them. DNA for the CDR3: TGTGCCTGGAGTTCCCCAGACAGGAACACTGAAGCTTTCTTT. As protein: CAWSSPDRNTEAFF. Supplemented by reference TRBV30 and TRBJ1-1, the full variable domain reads SQTIHQWPATLVQPVGSPLSLECTVEGTSNPNLYWYRQAAGRGLQLLFYSVGIGQISSEVPQNLSASRPQDRQFILSSKKLLLSDSGFYLCAWSSPDRNTEAFFGQGTRLTVV.

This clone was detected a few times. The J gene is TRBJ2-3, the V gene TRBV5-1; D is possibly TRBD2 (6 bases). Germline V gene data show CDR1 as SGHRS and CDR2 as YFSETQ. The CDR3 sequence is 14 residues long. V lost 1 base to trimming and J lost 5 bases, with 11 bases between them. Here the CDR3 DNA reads TGCGCCAGCAGCTTGTCCCAGGGAGGAGATACGCAGTATTTT. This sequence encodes CASSLSQGGDTQYF.

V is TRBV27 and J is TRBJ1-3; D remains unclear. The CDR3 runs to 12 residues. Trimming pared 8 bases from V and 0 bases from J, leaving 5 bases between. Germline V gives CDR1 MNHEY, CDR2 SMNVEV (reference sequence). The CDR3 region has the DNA TGTGCCAGCGGCTTCTCTGGAAACACCATATATTTT. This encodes CASGFSGNTIYF.

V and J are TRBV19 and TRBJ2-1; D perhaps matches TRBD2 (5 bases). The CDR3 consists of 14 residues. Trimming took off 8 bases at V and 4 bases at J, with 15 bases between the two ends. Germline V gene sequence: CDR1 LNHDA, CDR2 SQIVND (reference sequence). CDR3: CASDRFEGYNEQFF. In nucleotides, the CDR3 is TGTGCCAGTGATCGCTTCGAGGGATACAATGAGCAGTTCTTC.

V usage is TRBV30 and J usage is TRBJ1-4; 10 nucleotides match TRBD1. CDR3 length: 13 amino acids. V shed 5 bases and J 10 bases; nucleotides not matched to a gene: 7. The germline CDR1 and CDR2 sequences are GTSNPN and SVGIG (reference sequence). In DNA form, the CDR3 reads TGTGCCTGGGCGGGACAGGGGAGAGGAAAACTGTTTTTT. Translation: CAWAGQGRGKLFF.

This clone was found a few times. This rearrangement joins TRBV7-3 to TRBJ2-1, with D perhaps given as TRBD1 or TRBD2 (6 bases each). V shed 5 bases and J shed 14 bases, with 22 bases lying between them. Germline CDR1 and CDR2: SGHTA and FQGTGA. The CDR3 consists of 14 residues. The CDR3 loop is CASSQSPGAGGKFF. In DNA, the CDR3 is TGTGCCAGCAGCCAGAGCCCGGGGGCAGGTGGAAAGTTCTTC.